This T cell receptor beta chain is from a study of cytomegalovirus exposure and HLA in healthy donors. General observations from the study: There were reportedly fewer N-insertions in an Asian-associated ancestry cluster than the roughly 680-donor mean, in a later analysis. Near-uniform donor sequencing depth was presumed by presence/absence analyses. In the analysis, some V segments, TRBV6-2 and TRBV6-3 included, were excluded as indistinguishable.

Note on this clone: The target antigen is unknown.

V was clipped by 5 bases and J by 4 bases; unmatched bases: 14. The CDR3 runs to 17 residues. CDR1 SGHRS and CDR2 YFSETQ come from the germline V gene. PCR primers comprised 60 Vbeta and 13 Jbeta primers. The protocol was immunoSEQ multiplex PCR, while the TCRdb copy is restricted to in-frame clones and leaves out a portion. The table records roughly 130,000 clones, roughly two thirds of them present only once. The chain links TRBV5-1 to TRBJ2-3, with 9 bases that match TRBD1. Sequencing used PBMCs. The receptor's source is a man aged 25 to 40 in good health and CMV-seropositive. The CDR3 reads CASRGTGMLVGADTQYF. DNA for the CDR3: TGCGCCAGCAGAGGGACAGGGATGTTGGTGGGTGCAGATACGCAGTATTTT.